Listed here are 5 T cell receptor beta chains from one sample, sequenced in a study of blood T cell repertoires in COVID-19. Sequencing was performed with immunoSEQ multiplex PCR; in TCRdb, only in-frame clones are kept and a portion is missing. The profile shows 170,000 or so clones, around 87% of them singletons. The sequencing input was peripheral blood. These receptors came from a woman aged 18-29 years who had recovered from COVID-19.

The V and J genes are TRBV9 and TRBJ2-1; 7 nucleotides agree with TRBD1. This CDR3 is built from 15 residues. V lost 3 bases and J lost 4; bases outside the gene matches: 7. The germline gives CDR1 SGDLS, CDR2 YYNGEE. CDR3 in amino acids: CASSARDSIYNEQFF. CDR3 DNA: TGTGCCAGCAGCGCCCGGGACAGTATTTACAATGAGCAGTTCTTC.

CDR3 amino acids: CASSQNRGPTDTQYF. In DNA, the CDR3 is TGCGCCAGCAGCCAAAACAGGGGGCCCACAGATACGCAGTATTTT. This sequence joins TRBV4-3 and TRBJ2-3; 9 bases align to TRBD1. CDR1 is LGHNA, CDR2 YSLEER, per germline. The ends lost 2 bases at V and 2 bases at J; junction bases unmatched: 2. This CDR3 contains 15 residues.

This clone was observed once. The chain recombines TRBV9 with TRBJ1-2; D is unresolved. This CDR3 has 13 amino acids. Per germline, CDR1 SGDLS and CDR2 YYNGEE. V lost 4 bases, J lost 4 bases, and 11 bases lay in between. The CDR3 region has the DNA TGTGCCAGCAGCCCCGCCGGGAGCTATGGCTACACCTTC. The encoded protein is CASSPAGSYGYTF.

DNA for the CDR3: TGTGCCAGCGAGGGACTAGCGGGAATCGAGGATGAGCAGTTCTTC. This gives the protein CASEGLAGIEDEQFF. This chain uses TRBV2 with TRBJ2-1, with 13 bases that match TRBD2. The germline CDR1 and CDR2 sequences are SNHLY and FYNNEI. The CDR3 is made up of 15 amino acids. The V segment lost 8 bases and the J segment 8 bases; nucleotides outside the gene matches: 9. Combining the CDR3 with reference TRBV2 and TRBJ2-1 gives the whole variable domain EPEVTQTPSHQVTQMGQEVILRCVPISNHLYFYWYRQILGQKVEFLVSFYNNEISEKSEIFDDQFSVERPDGSNFTLKIRSTKLEDSAMYFCASEGLAGIEDEQFFGPGTRLTVL.

The chain is built from TRBV19 and TRBJ1-1; no reliable D call. The V gene's germline CDR1 is LNHDA and CDR2 SQIVND (reference sequence). The CDR3 has 14 amino acids. Trimming shortened V by 5 bases and J by 1 base, and 11 bases separated the two germline ends. CDR3: CASSVGRKNTEAFF. CDR3 coding DNA: TGTGCCAGTAGTGTTGGCAGAAAGAACACTGAAGCTTTCTTT. The whole variable domain, remainder taken from reference TRBV19 and TRBJ1-1, is DGGITQSPKYLFRKEGQNVTLSCEQNLNHDAMYWYRQDPGQGLRLIYYSQIVNDFQKGDIAEGYSVSREKKESFPLTVTSAQKNPTAFYLCASSVGRKNTEAFFGQGTRLTVV.